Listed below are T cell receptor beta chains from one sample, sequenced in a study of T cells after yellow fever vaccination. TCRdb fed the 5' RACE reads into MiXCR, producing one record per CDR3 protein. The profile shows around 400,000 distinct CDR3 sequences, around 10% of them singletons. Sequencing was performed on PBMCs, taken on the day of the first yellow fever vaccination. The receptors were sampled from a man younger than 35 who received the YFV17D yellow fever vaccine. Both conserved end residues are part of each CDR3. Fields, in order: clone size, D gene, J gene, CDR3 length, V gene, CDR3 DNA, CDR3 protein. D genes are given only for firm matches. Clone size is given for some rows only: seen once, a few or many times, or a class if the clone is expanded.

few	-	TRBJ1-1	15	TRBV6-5	TGTGCCAGCAGTTACTCGGGGGGAGCCAACACTGAAGCTTTCTTT	CASSYSGGANTEAFF
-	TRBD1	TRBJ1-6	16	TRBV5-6	TGTGCCAGCAGCTTGGCCGGGACAGAGATTTTTTCACCCCTCCACTTT	CASSLAGTEIFSPLHF
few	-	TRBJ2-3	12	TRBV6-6	TGTGCCAGCAGTTACCCAAGAGATACGCAGTATTTT	CASSYPRDTQYF
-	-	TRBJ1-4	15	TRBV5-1	TGCGCCAGCAGTCCCGGACGGGGACCTAATGAAAAACTGTTTTTT	CASSPGRGPNEKLFF
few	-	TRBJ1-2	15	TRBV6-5	TGTGCCAGCAGGCCCGATCTGGGGGGGGCGCGTGGCTACACCTTC	CASRPDLGGARGYTF
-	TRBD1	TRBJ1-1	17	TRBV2	TGTACCTGCCGAACCTACGACATTACAGGGGCAAAATATGGAGCTTTCTTT	CTCRTYDITGAKYGAFF
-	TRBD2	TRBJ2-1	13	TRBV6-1	TGTGCCGCGGGGGGTAGCATCCAGGAGGAGCAGTTCTTC	CAAGGSIQEEQFF
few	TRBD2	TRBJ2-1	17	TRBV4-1	TGCGCCAGCAGGGCCCCGGGGAAATCGCGGGGGGGGGATGAGCAGTTCTTC	CASRAPGKSRGGDEQFF
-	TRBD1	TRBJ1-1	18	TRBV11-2	TGTGCCAGCAGCCCCAGGGGGCTGACGCCCCGCGTGAACACTGAAGCTTTCTTT	CASSPRGLTPRVNTEAFF
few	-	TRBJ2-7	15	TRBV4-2	TGTGCCAGCAGCCAAGATCGGGGTCCTGGATACGAGCAGTACTTC	CASSQDRGPGYEQYF
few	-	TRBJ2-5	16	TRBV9	TGTGCCAGCAGCCCCGCGCGGGGTGGGCTAAAAGAGACCCAGTACTTC	CASSPARGGLKETQYF
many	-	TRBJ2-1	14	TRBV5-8	TGTGCCAGCAGCTTGGGGCAGGGAGTCAATGAGCAGTTCTTC	CASSLGQGVNEQFF
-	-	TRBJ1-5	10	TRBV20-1	TGCAGTGCGGGGGGACAGCCCCAGCATTTT	CSAGGQPQHF
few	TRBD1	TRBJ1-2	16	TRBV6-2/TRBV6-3	TGTGCCAGCAGAGCAACCCTACGGGACAGGTTGGGTGGCTACACCTTC	CASRATLRDRLGGYTF
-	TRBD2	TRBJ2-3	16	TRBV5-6	TGTGCCAGCAGCCCCCGATTAGCGGGGGGAACAGATACGCAGTATTTT	CASSPRLAGGTDTQYF
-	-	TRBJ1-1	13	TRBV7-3	TGTGCCAGCAGCTTAAGGATAGAGGGCGAAGCTTTCTTT	CASSLRIEGEAFF
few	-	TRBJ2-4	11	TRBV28	TGTGCCAGTTTAGCCAAAAACATTCAGTACTTC	CASLAKNIQYF
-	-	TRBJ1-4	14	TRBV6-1	TGTGCCAGCAGTCTGGGACTGACTAATGAAAAACTGTTTTTT	CASSLGLTNEKLFF
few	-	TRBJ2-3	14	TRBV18	TGTACCAGCTCCAAGACTTTTAGCACAGATACGCAGTATTTT	CTSSKTFSTDTQYF
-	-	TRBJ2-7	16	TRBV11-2	TGTGCCAGCAGCTTTACATTTGGGGACTTCTCCTACGAGCAGTACTTC	CASSFTFGDFSYEQYF
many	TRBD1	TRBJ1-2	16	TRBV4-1	TGCGCCAGCAGCCAACGGGACAGCTCTTTTACCGATGGCTACACCTTC	CASSQRDSSFTDGYTF
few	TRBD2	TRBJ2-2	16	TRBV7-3	TGTGCCAGCAGCACAACTGGGGCGGGGGACACCGGGGAGCTGTTTTTT	CASSTTGAGDTGELFF
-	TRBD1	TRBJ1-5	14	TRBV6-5	TGTGCCAGCAGGAGACAGGGACGCAATCAGCCCCAGCATTTT	CASRRQGRNQPQHF
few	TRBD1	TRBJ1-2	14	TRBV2	TGTGCCAGCAGAGGGACAGGGGGCGGCTATGGCTACACCTTC	CASRGTGGGYGYTF
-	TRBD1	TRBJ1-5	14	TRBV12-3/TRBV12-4	TGTGCCAGCAGGGCTGACAGGGGGAATCAGCCCCAGCATTTT	CASRADRGNQPQHF
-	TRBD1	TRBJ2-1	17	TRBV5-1	TGCGCCAGCCGCTCGGGGCGGGACAGGGTAACCTACAATGAGCAGTTCTTC	CASRSGRDRVTYNEQFF
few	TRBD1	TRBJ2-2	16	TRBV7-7	TGTGCCAGCAGCTTAGCTTCGGGGACAGGGGCCGGGGAGCTGTTTTTT	CASSLASGTGAGELFF
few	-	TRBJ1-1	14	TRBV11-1	TGTGCCAGCAGCCCGGGCTCACCGGGCACTGAAGCTTTCTTT	CASSPGSPGTEAFF
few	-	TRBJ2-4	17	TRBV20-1	TGCAGTGCTAGAGAGGGGTGGGGCCCTCTAGCCAAAAACATTCAGTACTTC	CSAREGWGPLAKNIQYF
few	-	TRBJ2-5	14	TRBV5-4	TGTGCCAGCAGCTCCCGGGGGAGCCAAGAGACCCAGTACTTC	CASSSRGSQETQYF
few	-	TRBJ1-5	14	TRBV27	TGTGCCAGCAGTCCCGGCGGTTACAATCAGCCCCAGCATTTT	CASSPGGYNQPQHF
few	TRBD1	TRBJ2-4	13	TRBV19	TGTGCCAGTAGTATAGGACAGGGAAACATTCAGTACTTC	CASSIGQGNIQYF
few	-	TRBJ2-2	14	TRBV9	TGTGCCAGCAGCGTAGGCAGCTACACCGGGGAGCTGTTTTTT	CASSVGSYTGELFF
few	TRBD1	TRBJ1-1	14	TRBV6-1	TGTGCCAGCAGACGCGGACAGGGAGGGACTGAAGCTTTCTTT	CASRRGQGGTEAFF
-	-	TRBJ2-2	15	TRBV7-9	TGTGCCAGCAGCTTATCCACTATAGACACCGGGGAGCTGTTTTTT	CASSLSTIDTGELFF
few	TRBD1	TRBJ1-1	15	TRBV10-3	TGTGCCTCGTACAGGGGGACCCAGGGGAGGTCTGAAGCTTTCTTT	CASYRGTQGRSEAFF
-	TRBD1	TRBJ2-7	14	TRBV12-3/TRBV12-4	TGTGCCAGCAGCCCGCGGGGACAGGCTACCGAGCAGTACTTC	CASSPRGQATEQYF
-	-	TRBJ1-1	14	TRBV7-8	TGTGCCAGCAGCTTAGGGTACGGGAACACTGAAGCTTTCTTT	CASSLGYGNTEAFF
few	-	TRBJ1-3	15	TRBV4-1	TGCGCCAGCAGCCAACGCTGGGTCTCTGGAAACACCATATATTTT	CASSQRWVSGNTIYF
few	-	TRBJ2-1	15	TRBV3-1	TGTGCCAGCAGCCAATCTTCAGGGGCCTACAATGAGCAGTTCTTC	CASSQSSGAYNEQFF
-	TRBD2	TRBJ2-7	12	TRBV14	TGTGCCAGCAGCCAGGGACTAGTCGGGCAGTACTTC	CASSQGLVGQYF
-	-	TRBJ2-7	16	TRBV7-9	TGTGCCAGCAGCACGAGCGCGGACAGCCCTTCCTACGAGCAGTACTTC	CASSTSADSPSYEQYF
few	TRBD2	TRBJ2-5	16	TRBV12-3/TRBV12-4	TGTGCCAGCAGTTTAGAACTAGCGGGGTTCCAAGAGACCCAGTACTTC	CASSLELAGFQETQYF
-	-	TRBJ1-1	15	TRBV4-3	TGCGCCAGCAGCCAAGTAGACCAGGGGAACACTGAAGCTTTCTTT	CASSQVDQGNTEAFF
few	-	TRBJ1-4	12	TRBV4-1	TGCGCCAGCAGCCAAAGCGGTGAAAAACTGTTTTTT	CASSQSGEKLFF
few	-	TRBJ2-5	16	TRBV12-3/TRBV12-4	TGTGCCAGCAGCCGCCTGAGAGGGGGAGCACAAGAGACCCAGTACTTC	CASSRLRGGAQETQYF
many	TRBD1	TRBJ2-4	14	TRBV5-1	TGCGCCAGCAGCCCAAGACAGGGGAAAAACATTCAGTACTTC	CASSPRQGKNIQYF
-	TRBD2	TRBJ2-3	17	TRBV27	TGTGCCAGCAGTTTACGGACTAGCGGGGGGATCACAGATACGCAGTATTTT	CASSLRTSGGITDTQYF
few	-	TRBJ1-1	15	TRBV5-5	TGTGCCAGCAGCTCGTCCCTGACAGATCGAGAGGAAGCTTTCTTT	CASSSSLTDREEAFF
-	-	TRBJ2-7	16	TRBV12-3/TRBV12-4	TGTGCCAGCAGTTTAGGGGCGGGCGGGGCGTCCTACGAGCAGTACTTC	CASSLGAGGASYEQYF
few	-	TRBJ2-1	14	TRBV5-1	TGCGCCAGCAGCCTACAAAAGGGAATCGATGAGCAGTTCTTC	CASSLQKGIDEQFF
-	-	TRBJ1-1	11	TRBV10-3	TGTGCCATCAGTGAGTACACTGAAGCTTTCTTT	CAISEYTEAFF
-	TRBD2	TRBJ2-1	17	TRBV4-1	TGCGCCAGCAGCCAACAGGAGCGGGGGGACTCCTACAATGAGCAGTTCTTC	CASSQQERGDSYNEQFF
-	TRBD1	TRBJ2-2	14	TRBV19	TGTGCCAGTAGTATGGGACAGGGGGCCGGGGAGCTGTTTTTT	CASSMGQGAGELFF
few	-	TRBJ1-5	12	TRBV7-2	TGTGCCAGCAGCCCGGACAGCCTAGCCCAGCATTTT	CASSPDSLAQHF
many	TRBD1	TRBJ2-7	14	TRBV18	TGTGCCAGCTCACCAGGGACAGGGGGCGACGAGCAGTACTTC	CASSPGTGGDEQYF
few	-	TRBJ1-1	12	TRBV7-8	TGTGCCAGCAGCTTAGGGGGCGAGGAAGCTTTCTTT	CASSLGGEEAFF